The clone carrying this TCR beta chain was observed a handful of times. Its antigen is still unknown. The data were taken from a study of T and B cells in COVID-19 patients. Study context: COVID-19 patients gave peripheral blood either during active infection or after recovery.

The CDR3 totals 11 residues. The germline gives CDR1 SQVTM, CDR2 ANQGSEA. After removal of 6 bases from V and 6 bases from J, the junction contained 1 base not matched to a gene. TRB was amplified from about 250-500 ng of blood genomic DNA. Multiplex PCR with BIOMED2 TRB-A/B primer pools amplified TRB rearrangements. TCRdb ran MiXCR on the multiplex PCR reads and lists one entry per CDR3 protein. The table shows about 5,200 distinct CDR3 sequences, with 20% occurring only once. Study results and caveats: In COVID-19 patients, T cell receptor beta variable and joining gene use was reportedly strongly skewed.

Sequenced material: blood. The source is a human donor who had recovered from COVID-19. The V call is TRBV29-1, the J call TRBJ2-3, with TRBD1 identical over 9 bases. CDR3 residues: CSVTGGDTQYF. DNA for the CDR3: TGCAGCGTGACAGGGGGGGATACGCAGTATTTT.